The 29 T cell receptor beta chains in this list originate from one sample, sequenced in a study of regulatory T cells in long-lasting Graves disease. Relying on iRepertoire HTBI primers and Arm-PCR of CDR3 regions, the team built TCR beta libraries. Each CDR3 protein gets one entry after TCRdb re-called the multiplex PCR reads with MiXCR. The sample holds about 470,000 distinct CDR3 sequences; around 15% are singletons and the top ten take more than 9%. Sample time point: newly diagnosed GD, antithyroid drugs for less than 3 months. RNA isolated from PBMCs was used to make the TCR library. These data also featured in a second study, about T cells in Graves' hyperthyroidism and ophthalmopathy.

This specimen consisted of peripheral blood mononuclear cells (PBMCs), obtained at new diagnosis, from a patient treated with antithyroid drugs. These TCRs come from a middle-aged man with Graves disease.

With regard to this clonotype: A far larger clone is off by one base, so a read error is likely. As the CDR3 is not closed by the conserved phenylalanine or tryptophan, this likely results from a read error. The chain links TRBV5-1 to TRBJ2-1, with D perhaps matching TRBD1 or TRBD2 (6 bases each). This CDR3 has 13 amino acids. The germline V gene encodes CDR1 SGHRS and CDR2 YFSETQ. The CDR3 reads CASRTGTLNEQFL. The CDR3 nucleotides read TGTGCCAGCAGAACAGGGACTTTAAATGAGCAGTTCCTC.

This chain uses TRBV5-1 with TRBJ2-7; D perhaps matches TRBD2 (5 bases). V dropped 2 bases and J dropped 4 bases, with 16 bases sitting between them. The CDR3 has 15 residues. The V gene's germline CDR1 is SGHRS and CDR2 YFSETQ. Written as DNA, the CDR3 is TGCGCCAGCAGCTTAGCGGTTGGGCCGAGGTACGAGCAGTACTTC. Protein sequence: CASSLAVGPRYEQYF.

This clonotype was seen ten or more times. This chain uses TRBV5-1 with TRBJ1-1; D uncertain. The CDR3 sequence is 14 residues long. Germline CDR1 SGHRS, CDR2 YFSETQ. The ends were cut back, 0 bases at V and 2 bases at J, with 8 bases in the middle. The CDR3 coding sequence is TGCGCCAGCAGCTTGGATGCGGGTAACACTGAAGCTTTCTTT. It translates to CASSLDAGNTEAFF.

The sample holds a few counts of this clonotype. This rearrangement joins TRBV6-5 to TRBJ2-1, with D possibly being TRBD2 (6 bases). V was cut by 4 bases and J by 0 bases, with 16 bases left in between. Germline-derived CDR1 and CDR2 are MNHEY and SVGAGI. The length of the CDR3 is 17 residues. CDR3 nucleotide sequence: TGTGCCAGCAGTTCCGCACTAGCAGGTGTCTCCTACAATGAGCAGTTCTTC. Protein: CASSSALAGVSYNEQFF.

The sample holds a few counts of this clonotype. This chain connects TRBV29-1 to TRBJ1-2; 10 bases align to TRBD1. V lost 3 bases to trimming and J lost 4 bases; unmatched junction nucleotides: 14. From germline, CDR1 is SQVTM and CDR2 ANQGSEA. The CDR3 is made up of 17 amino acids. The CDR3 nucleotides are TGCAGCGTTGAGCAGCGGGACAGGGGTGAGATGAGCTATGGCTACACCTTC. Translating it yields CSVEQRDRGEMSYGYTF.

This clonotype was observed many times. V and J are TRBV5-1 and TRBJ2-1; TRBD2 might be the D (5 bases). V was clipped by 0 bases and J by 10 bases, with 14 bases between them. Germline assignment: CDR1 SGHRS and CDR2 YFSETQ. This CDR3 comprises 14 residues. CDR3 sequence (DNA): TGCGCCAGCAGCTTGGATGGGCTAGGAGGCGAGCAGTTCTTC. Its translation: CASSLDGLGGEQFF.

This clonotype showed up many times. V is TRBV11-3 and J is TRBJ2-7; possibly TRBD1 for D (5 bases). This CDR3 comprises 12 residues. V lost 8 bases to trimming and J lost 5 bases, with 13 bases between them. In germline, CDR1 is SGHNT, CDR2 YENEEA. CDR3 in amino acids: CASSAGKNEQYF. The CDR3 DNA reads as TGTGCCAGCTCCGCAGGGAAAAACGAGCAGTACTTC.

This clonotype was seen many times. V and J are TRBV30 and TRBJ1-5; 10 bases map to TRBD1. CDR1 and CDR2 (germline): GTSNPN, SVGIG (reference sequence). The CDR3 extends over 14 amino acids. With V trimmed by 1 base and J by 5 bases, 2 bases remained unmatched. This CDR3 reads CAWSAGQGHQPQHF. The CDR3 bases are TGTGCCTGGAGTGCGGGACAGGGGCATCAGCCCCAGCATTTT.

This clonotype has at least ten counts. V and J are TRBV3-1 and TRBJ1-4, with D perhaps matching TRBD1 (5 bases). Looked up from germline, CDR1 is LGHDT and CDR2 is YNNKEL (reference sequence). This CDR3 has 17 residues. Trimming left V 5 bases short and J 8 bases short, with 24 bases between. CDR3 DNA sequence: TGTGCCAGCAGCTTATTCCCCCCGGGACCCAGGATGGAAAAACTGTTTTTT. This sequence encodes CASSLFPPGPRMEKLFF.

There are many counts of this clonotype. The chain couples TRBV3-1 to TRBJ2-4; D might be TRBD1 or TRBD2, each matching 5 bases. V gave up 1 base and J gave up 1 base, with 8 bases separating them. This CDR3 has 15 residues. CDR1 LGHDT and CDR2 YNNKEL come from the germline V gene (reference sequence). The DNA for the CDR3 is TGTGCCAGCAGCCAAGGTTGGGGGGCCAAAAACATTCAGTACTTC. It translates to CASSQGWGAKNIQYF.

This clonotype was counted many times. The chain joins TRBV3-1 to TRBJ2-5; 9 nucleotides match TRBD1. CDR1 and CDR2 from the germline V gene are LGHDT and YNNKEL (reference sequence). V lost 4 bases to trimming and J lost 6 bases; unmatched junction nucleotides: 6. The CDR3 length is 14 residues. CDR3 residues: CASSRGQGWKTQYF. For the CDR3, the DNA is TGTGCCAGCAGCCGCGGACAGGGGTGGAAGACCCAGTACTTC.

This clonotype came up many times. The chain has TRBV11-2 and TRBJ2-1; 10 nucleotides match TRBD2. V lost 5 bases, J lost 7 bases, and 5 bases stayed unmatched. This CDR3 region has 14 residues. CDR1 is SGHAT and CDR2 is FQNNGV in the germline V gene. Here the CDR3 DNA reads TGTGCCAGCAGCCCGCGGACTAGCGGAAATGAGCAGTTCTTC. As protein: CASSPRTSGNEQFF.

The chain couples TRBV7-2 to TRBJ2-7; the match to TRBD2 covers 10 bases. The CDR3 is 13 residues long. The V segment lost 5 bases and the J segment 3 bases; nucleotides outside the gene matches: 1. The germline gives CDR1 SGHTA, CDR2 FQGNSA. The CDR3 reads CASSGTSVYEQYF. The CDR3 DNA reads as TGTGCCAGCAGCGGGACTAGCGTCTACGAGCAGTACTTC.

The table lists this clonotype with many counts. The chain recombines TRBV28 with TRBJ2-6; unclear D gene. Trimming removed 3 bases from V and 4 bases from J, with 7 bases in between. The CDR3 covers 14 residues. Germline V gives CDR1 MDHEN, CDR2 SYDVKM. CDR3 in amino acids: CASSFLSGANVLTF. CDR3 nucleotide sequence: TGTGCCAGCAGTTTCCTGTCGGGGGCCAACGTCCTGACTTTC.

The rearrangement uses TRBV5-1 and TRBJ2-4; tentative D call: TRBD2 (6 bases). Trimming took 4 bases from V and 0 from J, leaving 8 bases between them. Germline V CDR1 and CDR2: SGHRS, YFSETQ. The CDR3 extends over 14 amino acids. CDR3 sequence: CASSGGLAKNIQYF. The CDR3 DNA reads TGCGCCAGCAGCGGGGGACTAGCCAAAAACATTCAGTACTTC.

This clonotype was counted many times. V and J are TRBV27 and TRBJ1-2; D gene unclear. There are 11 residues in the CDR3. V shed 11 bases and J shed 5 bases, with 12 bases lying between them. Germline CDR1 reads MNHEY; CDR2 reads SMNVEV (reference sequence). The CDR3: CASGGSYGYTF. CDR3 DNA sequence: TGTGCCTCCGGCGGGTCGTATGGCTACACCTTC.

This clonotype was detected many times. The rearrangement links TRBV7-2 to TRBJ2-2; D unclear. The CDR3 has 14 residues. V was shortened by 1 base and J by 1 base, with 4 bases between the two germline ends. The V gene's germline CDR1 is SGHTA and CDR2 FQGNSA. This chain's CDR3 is CASSLERNTGELFF. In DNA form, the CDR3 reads TGTGCCAGCAGCTTAGAACGGAACACCGGGGAGCTGTTTTTT.

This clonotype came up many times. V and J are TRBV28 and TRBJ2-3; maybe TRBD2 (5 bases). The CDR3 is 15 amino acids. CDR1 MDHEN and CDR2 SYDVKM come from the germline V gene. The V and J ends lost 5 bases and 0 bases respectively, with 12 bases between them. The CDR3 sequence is CASSTRERSTDTQYF. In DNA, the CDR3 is TGTGCCAGCAGTACAAGGGAGAGGAGCACAGATACGCAGTATTTT.

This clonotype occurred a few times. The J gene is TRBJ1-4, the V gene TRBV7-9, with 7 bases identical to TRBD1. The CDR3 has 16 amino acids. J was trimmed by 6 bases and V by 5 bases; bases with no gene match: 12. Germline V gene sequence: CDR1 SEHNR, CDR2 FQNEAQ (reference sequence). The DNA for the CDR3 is TGTGCCAGCAGCGACCGGGACAGAGCCGCCGATGAAAAACTGTTTTTT. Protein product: CASSDRDRAADEKLFF.

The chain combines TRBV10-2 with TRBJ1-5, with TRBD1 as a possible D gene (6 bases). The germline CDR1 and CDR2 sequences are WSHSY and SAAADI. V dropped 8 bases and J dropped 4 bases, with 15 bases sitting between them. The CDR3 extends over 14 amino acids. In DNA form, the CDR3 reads TGCGCCAGCGGGGTCCGGACAGAAAATCAGCCCCAGCATTTT. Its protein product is CASGVRTENQPQHF.

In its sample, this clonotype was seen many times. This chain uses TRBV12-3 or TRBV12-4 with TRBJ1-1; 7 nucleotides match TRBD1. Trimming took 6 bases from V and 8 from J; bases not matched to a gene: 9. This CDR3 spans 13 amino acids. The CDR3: CASSPTGSGEAFF. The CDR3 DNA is TGTGCCAGCAGCCCGACAGGGTCGGGGGAAGCTTTCTTT.

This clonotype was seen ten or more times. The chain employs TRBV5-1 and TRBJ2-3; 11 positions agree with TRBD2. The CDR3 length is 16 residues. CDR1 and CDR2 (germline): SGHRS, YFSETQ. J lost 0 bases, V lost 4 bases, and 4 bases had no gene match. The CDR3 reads CASSPIAGGSTDTQYF. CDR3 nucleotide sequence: TGCGCCAGCAGCCCGATAGCGGGAGGGAGCACAGATACGCAGTATTTT.

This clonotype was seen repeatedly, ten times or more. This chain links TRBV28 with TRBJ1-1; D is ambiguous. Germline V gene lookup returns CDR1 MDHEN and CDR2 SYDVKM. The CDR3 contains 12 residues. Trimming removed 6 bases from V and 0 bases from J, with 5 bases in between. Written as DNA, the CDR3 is TGTGCCAGCAGGGTAGTGAACACTGAAGCTTTCTTT. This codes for CASRVVNTEAFF.

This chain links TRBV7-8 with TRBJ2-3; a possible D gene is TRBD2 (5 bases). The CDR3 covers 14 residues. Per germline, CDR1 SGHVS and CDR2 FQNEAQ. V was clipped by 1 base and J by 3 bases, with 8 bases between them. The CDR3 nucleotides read TGTGCCAGCAGCTTAGGTGGGGAGACAGATACGCAGTATTTT. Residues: CASSLGGETDTQYF. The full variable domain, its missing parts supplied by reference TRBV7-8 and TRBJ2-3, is GAGVSQSPRYKVAKRGQDVALRCDPISGHVSLFWYQQALGQGPEFLTYFQNEAQLDKSGLPSDRFFAERPEGSVSTLKIQRTQQEDSAVYLCASSLGGETDTQYFGPGTRLTVL.

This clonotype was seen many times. The CDR3 coding sequence is TGTGCCAGCAGGACAGGGCTAGAGACCCAGTACTTC. This translates into CASRTGLETQYF. V usage is TRBV28 and J usage is TRBJ2-5, with 7 bases that match TRBD1. V trimming: 6 bases; J trimming: 4 bases; junction bases outside the gene matches: 2. Germline CDR1 MDHEN, CDR2 SYDVKM. This CDR3 is built from 12 residues.

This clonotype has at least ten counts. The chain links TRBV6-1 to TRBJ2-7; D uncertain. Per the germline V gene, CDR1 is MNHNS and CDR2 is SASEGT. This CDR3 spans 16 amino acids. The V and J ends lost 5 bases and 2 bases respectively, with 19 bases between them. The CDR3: CASSPPGPRRTYEQYF. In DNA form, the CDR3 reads TGTGCCAGCAGTCCGCCGGGCCCCCGTAGGACCTACGAGCAGTACTTC.

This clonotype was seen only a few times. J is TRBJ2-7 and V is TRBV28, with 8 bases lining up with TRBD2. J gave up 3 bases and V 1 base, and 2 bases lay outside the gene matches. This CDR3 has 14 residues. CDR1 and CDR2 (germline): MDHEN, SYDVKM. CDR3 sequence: CASSLSGGDYEQYF. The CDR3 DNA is TGTGCCAGCAGTTTATCGGGAGGGGACTACGAGCAGTACTTC.

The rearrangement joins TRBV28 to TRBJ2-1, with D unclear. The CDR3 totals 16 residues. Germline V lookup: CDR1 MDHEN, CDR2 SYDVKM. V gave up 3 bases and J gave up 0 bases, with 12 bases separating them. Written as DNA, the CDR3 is TGTGCCAGCAGTTTCAGAGGCGCAAGCTCCTACAATGAGCAGTTCTTC. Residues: CASSFRGASSYNEQFF. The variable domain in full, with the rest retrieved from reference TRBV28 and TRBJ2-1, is DVKVTQSSRYLVKRTGEKVFLECVQDMDHENMFWYRQDPGLGLRLIYFSYDVKMKEKGDIPEGYSVSREKKERFSLILESASTNQTSMYLCASSFRGASSYNEQFFGPGTRLTVL.

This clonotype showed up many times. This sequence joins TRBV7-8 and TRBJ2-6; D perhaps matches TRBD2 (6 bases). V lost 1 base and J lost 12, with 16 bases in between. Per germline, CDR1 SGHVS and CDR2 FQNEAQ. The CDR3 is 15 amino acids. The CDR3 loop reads CASSLVEGLPGVLTF. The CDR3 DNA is TGTGCCAGCAGCTTAGTGGAGGGACTCCCCGGCGTCCTGACTTTC.